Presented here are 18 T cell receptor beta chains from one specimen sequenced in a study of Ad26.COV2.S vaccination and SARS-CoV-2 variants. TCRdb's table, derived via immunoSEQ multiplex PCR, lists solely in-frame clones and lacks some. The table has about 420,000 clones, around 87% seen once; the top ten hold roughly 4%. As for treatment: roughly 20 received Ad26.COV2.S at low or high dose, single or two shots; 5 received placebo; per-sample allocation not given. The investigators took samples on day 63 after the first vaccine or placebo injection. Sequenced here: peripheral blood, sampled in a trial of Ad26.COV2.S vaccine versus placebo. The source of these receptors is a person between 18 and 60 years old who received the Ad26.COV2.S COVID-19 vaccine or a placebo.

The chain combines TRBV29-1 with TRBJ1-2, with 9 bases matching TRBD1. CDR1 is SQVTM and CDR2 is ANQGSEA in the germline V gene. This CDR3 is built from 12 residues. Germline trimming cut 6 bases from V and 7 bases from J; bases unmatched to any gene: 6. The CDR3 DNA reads TGCAGCGTCGGGGACAGGGTAATTGGCTACACCTTC. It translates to CSVGDRVIGYTF.

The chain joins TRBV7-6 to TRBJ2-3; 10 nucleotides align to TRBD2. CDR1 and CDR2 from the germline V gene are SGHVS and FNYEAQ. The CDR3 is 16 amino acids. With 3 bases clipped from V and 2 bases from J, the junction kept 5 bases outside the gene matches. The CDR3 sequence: CASSFSTSGYTDTQYF. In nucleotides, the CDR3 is TGTGCCAGCAGCTTTTCGACTAGCGGGTACACAGATACGCAGTATTTT.

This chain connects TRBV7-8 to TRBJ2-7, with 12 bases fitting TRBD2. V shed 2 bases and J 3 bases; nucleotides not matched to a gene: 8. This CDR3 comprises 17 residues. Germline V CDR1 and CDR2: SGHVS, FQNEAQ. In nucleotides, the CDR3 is TGTGCCAGCAGCTTAATCCTAGCGGGGGGGCCGCTCTACGAGCAGTACTTC. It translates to CASSLILAGGPLYEQYF.

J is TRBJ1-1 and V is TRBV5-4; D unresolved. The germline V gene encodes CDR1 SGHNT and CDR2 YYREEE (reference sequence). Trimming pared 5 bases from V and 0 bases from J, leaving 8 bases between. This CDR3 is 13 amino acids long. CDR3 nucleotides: TGTGCCAGCAGGCATGACGTGAACACTGAAGCTTTCTTT. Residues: CASRHDVNTEAFF.

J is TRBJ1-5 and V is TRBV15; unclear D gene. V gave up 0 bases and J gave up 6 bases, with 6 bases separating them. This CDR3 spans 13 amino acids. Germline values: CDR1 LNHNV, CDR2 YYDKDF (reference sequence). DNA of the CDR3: TGTGCCACCAGCAGAGAGGCAGTTCAGCCCCAGCATTTT. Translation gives CATSREAVQPQHF.

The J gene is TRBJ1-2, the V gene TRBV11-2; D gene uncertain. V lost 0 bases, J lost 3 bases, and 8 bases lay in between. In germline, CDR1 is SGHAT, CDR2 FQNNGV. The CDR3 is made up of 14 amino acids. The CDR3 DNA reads TGTGCCAGCAGCTTAGACAGCCCCCACTATGGCTACACCTTC. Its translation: CASSLDSPHYGYTF.

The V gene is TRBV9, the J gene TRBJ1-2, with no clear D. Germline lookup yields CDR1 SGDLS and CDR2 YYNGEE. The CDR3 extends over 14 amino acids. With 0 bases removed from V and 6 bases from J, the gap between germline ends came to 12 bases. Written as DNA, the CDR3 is TGTGCCAGCAGCGTAGCTTTTACTAGGGATGGCTACACCTTC. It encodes CASSVAFTRDGYTF.

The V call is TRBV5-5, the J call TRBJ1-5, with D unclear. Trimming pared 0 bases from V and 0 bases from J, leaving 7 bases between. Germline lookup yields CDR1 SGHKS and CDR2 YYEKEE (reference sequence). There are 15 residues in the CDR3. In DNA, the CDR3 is TGTGCCAGCAGCTTGGGGACGGGTAGCAATCAGCCCCAGCATTTT. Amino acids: CASSLGTGSNQPQHF.

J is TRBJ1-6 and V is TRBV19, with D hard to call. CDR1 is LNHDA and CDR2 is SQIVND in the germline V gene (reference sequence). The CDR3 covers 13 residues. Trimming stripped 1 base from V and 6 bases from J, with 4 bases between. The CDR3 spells CASSIAVNSPLHF. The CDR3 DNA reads TGTGCCAGTAGTATAGCAGTTAATTCACCCCTCCACTTT. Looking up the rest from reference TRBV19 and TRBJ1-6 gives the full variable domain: DGGITQSPKYLFRKEGQNVTLSCEQNLNHDAMYWYRQDPGQGLRLIYYSQIVNDFQKGDIAEGYSVSREKKESFPLTVTSAQKNPTAFYLCASSIAVNSPLHFGNGTRLTVT.

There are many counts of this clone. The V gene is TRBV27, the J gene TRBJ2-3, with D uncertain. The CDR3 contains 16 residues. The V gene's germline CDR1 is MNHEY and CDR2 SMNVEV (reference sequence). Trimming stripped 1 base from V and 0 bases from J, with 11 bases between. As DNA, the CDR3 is TGTGCCAGCAGTTTATTGCCAGCCTCTAGCACAGATACGCAGTATTTT. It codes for CASSLLPASSTDTQYF.

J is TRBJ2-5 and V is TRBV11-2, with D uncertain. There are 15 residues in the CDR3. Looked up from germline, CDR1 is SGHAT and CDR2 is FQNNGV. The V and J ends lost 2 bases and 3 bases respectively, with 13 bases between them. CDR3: CASSLPGRRKETQYF. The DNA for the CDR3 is TGTGCCAGCAGCTTACCTGGCCGACGGAAAGAGACCCAGTACTTC.

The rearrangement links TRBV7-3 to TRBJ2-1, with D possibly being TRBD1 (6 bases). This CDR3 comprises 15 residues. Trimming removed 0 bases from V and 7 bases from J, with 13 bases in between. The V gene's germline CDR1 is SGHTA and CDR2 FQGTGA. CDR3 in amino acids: CASSLTESRGNEQFF. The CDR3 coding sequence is TGTGCCAGCAGCTTAACAGAGAGTAGGGGGAATGAGCAGTTCTTC.

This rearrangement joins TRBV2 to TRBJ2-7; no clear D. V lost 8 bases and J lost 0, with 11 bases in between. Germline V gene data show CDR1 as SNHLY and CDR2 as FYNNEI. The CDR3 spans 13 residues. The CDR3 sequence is CASRQQISYEQYF. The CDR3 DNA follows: TGTGCCAGCCGTCAACAGATCTCCTACGAGCAGTACTTC.

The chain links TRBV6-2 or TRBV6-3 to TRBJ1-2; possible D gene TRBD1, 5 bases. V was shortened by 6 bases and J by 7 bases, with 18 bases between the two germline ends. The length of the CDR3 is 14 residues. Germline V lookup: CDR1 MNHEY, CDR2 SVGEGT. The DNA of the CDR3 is TGTGCCAGCAGCGGAATAGGGGCAACAAGTGGCTACACCTTC. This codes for CASSGIGATSGYTF.

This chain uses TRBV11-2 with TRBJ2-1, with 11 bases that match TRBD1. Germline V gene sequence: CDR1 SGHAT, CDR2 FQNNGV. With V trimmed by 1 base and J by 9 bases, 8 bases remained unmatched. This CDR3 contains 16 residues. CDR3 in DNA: TGTGCCAGCAGCTTAGGGAGCGGACAGGGGGCCAGTGAGCAGTTCTTC. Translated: CASSLGSGQGASEQFF.

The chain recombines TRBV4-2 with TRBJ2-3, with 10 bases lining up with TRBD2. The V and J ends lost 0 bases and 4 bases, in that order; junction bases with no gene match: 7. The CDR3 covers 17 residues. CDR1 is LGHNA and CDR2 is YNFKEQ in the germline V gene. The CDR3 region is CASSQDSGGAEADTQYF. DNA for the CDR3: TGTGCCAGCAGCCAAGACAGCGGGGGGGCCGAAGCAGATACGCAGTATTTT.

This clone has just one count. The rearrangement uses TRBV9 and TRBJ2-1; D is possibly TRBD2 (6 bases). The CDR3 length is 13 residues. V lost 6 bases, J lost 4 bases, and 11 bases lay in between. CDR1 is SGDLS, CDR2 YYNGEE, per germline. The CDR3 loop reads CASTPGGYNEQFF. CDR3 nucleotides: TGTGCCAGCACCCCCGGGGGTTACAATGAGCAGTTCTTC. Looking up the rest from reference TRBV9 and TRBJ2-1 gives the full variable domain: DSGVTQTPKHLITATGQRVTLRCSPRSGDLSVYWYQQSLDQGLQFLIQYYNGEERAKGNILERFSAQQFPDLHSELNLSSLELGDSALYFCASTPGGYNEQFFGPGTRLTVL.

Here the CDR3 DNA reads TGTGCCAGCAGCGTAGGGGCAGGGCCATACTCCTATAATTCACCCCTCCACTTT. Translation: CASSVGAGPYSYNSPLHF. The V gene is TRBV9, the J gene TRBJ1-6, with TRBD1 as a possible D gene (5 bases). The V end lost 0 bases, the J end lost 0 bases, and 13 bases lay between the germline ends. Germline CDR1 SGDLS, CDR2 YYNGEE. The CDR3 totals 18 residues.